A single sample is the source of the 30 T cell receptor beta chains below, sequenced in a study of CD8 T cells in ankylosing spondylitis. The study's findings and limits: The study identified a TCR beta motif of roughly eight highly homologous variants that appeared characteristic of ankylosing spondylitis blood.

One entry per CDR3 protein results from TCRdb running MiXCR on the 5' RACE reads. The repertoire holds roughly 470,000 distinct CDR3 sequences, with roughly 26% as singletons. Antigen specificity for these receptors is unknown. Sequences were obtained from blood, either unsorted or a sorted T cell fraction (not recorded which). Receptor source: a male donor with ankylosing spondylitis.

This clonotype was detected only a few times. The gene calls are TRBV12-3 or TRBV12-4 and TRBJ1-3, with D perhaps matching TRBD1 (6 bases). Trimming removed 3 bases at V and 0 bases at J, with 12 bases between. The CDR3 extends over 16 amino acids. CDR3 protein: CASSFGGRSSGNTIYF. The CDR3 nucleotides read TGTGCCAGCAGTTTCGGGGGCCGAAGCTCTGGAAACACCATATATTTT.

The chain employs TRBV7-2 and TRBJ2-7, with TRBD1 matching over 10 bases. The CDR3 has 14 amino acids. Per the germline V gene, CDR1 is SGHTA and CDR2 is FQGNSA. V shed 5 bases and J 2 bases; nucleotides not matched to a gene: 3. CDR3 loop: CASSVGQGPYEQYV. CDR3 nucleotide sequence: TGTGCCAGCAGCGTGGGACAGGGGCCCTACGAGCAGTACGTC.

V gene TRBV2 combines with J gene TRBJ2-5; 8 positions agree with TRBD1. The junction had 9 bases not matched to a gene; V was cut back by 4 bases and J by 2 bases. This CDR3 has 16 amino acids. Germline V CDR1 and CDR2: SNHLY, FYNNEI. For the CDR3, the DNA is TGTGCCAGCAGTGCAGCGACAGGGGCACGACAAGAGACCCAGTACTTC. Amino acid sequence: CASSAATGARQETQYF.

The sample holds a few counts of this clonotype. CDR3: CASSLWVPYEQYF. In nucleotides, the CDR3 is TGTGCCAGCAGTTTATGGGTGCCCTACGAGCAGTACTTC. This rearrangement joins TRBV12-3 or TRBV12-4 to TRBJ2-7; D is unresolved. V gave up 2 bases and J gave up 2 bases, with 7 bases separating them. This CDR3 comprises 13 residues.

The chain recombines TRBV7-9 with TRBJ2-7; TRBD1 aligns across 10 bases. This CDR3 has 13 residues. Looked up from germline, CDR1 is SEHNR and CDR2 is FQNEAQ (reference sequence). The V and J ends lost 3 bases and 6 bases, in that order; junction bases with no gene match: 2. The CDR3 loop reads CASSLTGGAEQYV. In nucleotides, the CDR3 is TGTGCCAGCAGCTTGACAGGGGGCGCCGAGCAGTACGTC.

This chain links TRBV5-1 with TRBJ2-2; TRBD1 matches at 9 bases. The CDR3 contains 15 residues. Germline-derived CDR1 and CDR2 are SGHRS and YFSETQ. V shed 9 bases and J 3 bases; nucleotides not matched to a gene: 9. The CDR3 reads CATSPGQGYTGELFF. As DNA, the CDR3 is TGCGCCACCTCGCCGGGACAGGGTTACACCGGGGAGCTGTTTTTT.

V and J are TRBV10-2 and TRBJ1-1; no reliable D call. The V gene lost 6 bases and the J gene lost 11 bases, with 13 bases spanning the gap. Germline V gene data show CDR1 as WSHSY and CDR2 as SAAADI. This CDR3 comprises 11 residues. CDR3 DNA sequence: TGCGCCAGCAGAATTGGAAGGGAGGCTTTCTTT. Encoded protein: CASRIGREAFF.

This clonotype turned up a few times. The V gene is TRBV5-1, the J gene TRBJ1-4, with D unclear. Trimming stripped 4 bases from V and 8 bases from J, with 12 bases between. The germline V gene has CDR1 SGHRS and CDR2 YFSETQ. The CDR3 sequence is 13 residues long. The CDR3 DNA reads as TGCGCCAGCAGCGCCGAGGGCGCGGAAAAACTGTTTTTT. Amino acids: CASSAEGAEKLFF.

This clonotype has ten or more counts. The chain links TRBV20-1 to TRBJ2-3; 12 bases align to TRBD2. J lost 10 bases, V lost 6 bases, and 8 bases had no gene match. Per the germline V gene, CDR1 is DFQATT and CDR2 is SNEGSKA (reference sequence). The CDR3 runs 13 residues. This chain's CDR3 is CSASLAGGSSQYF. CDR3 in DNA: TGCAGTGCAAGCCTAGCGGGAGGGTCATCGCAGTATTTT.

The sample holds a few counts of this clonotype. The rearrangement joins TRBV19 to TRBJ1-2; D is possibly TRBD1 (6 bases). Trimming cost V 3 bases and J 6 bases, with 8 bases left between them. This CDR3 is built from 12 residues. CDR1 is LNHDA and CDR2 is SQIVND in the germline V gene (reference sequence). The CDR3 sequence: CASSMAGDGYTF. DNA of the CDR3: TGTGCCAGTAGTATGGCAGGGGATGGCTACACCTTC.

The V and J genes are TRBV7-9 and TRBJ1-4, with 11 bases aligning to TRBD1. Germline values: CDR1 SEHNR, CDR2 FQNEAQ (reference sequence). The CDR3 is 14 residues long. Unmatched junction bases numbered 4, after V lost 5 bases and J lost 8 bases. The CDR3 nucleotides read TGTGCCAGCAGCCGGACAGGGGGCTTCGAAAAACTGTTTTTT. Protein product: CASSRTGGFEKLFF. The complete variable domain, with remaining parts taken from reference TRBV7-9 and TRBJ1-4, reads DTGVSQNPRHKITKRGQNVTFRCDPISEHNRLYWYRQTLGQGPEFLTYFQNEAQLEKSRLLSDRFSAERPKGSFSTLEIQRTEQGDSAMYLCASSRTGGFEKLFFGSGTQLSVL.

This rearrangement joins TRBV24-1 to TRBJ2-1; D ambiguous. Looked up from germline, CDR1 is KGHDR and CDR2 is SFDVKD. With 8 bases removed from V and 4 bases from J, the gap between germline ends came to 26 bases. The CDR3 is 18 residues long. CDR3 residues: CATTLVVLVSIPYNEQFF. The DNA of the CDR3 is TGTGCCACCACTCTGGTGGTTTTGGTCTCAATACCTTACAATGAGCAGTTCTTC.

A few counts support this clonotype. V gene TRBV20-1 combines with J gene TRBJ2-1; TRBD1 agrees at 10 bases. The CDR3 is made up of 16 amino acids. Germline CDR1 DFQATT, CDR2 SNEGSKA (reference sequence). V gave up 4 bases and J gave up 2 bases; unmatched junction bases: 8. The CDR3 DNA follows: TGCAGTGCTAATCGCCCTGGGACAGGGGCCTACAATGAGCAGTTCTTC. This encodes CSANRPGTGAYNEQFF.

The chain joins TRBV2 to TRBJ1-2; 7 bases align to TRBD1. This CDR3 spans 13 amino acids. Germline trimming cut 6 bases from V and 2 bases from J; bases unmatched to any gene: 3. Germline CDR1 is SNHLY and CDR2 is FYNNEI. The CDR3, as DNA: TGTGCCAGCAGGGGGGACAGCAACTATGGCTACACCTTC. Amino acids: CASRGDSNYGYTF.

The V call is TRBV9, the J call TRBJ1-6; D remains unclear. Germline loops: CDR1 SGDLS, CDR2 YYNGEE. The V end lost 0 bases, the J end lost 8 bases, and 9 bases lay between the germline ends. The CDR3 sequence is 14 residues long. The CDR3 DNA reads TGTGCCAGCAGCGTAGGTTCCGGGGATTCACCCCTCCACTTT. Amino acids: CASSVGSGDSPLHF.

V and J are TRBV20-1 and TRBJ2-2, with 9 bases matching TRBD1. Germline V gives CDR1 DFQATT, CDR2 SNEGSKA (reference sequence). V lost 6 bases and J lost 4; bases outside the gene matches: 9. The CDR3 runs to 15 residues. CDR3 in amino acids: CSAFTGGYGTGELFF. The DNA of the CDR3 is TGCAGTGCCTTCACAGGGGGCTATGGCACCGGGGAGCTGTTTTTT.

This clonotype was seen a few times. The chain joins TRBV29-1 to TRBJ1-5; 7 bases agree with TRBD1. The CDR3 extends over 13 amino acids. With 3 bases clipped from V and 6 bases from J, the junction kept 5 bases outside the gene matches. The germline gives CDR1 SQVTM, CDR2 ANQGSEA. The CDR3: CSVDEGAGQPQHF. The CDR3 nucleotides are TGCAGCGTTGATGAGGGGGCGGGTCAGCCCCAGCATTTT.

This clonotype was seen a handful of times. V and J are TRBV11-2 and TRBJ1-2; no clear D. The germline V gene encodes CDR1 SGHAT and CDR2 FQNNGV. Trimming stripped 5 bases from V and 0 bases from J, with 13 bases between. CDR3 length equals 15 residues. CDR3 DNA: TGTGCCAGCAGCCCGCAGGCTATAGCTAACTATGGCTACACCTTC. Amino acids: CASSPQAIANYGYTF.

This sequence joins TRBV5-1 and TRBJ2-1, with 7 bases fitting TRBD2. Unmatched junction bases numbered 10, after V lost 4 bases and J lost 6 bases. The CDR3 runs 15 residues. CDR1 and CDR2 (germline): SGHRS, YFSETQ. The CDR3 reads CASSREGPGGNEQFF. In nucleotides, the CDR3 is TGCGCCAGCAGCAGAGAGGGACCGGGGGGCAATGAGCAGTTCTTC.

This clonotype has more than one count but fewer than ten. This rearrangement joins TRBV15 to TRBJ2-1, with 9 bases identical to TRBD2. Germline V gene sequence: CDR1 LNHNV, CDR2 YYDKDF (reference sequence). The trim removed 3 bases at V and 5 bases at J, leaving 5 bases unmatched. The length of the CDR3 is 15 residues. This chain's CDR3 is CATSSRLAGNNEQFF. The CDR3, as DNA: TGTGCCACCAGCAGTCGGCTAGCGGGGAACAATGAGCAGTTCTTC.

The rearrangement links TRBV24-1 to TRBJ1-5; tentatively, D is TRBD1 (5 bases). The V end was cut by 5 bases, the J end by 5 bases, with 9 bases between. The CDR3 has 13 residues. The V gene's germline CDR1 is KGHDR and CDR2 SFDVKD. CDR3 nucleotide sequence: TGTGCCACCAGTGGAAGGGACTATCAGCCCCAGCATTTT. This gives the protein CATSGRDYQPQHF.

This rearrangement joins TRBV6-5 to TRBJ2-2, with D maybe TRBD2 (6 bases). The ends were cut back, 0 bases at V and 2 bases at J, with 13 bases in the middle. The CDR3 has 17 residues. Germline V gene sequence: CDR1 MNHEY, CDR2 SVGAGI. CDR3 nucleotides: TGTGCCAGCAGTTACTCAGGGACTTCGGCTAACACCGGGGAGCTGTTTTTT. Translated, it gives CASSYSGTSANTGELFF.

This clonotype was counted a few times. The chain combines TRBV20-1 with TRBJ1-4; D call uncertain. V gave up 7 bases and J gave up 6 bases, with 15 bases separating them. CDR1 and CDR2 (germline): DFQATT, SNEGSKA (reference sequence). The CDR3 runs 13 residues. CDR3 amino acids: CSVFSRADEKLFF. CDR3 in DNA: TGCAGTGTGTTTTCGAGGGCCGATGAAAAACTGTTTTTT.

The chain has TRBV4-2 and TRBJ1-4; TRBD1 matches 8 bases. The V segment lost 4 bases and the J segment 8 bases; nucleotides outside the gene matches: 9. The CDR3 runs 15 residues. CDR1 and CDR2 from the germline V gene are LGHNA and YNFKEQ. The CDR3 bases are TGTGCCAGCAGCCCTACAGGGGGTCTTAAGGAAAAACTGTTTTTT. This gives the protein CASSPTGGLKEKLFF.

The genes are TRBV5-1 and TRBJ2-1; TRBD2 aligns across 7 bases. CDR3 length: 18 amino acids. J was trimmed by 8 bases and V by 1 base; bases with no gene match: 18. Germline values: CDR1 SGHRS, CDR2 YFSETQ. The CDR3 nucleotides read TGCGCCAGCAGCTTGTTACTAGCTAGCGGACTTGAAAGGGATGAGCAGTTCTTC. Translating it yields CASSLLLASGLERDEQFF.

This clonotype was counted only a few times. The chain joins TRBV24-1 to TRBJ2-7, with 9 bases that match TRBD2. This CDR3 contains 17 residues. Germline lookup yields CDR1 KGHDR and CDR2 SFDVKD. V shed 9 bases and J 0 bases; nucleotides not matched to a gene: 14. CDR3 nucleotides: TGTGCCACCCCTGGACGCGGGGGGACTAGCTGCTCCTACGAGCAGTACTTC. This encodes CATPGRGGTSCSYEQYF.

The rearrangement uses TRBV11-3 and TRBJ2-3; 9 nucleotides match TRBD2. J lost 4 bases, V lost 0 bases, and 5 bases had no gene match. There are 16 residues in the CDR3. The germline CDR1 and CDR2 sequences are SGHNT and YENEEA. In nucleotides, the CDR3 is TGTGCCAGCAGCTTAGAAGGACTAGCGTTTGCAGATACGCAGTATTTT. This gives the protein CASSLEGLAFADTQYF.

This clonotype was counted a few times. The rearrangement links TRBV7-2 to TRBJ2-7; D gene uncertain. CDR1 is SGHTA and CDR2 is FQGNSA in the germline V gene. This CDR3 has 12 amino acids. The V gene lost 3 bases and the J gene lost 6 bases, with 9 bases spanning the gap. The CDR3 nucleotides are TGTGCCAGCAGCTTCGAATACTCCGAGCAGTACTTC. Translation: CASSFEYSEQYF.

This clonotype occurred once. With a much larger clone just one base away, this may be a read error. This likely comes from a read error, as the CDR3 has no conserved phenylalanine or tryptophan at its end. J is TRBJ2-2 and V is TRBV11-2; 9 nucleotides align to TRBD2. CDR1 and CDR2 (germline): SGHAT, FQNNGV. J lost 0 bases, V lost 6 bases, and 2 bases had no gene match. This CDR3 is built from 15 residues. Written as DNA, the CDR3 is TGTGCCAGCAGACTAGCGGGTGCGAACACCGGGGAGCTGTTTTCT. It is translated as CASRLAGANTGELFS.

The CDR3 DNA reads as TGCAGTGCTAGAGTGGGATACAATCAGCCCCAGCATTTT. It yields the protein CSARVGYNQPQHF. This chain connects TRBV20-1 to TRBJ1-5; D gene uncertain. CDR3 length: 13 amino acids. Germline V CDR1 and CDR2: DFQATT, SNEGSKA (reference sequence). The V and J ends lost 1 base and 3 bases respectively, with 7 bases between them.